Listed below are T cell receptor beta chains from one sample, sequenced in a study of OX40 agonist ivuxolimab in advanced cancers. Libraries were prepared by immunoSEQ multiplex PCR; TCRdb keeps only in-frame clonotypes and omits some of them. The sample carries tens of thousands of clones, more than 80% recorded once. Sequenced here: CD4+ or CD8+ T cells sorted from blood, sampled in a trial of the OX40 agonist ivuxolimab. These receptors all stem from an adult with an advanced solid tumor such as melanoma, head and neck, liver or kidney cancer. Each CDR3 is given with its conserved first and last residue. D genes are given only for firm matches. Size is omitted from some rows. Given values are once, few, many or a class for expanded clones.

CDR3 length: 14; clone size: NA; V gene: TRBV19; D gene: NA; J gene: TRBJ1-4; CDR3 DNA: TGTGCCACCGCGACGGGGTTTGCTAATGAAAAACTGTTTTTT; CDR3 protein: CATATGFANEKLFF
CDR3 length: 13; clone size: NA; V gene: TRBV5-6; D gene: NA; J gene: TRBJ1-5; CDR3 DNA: TGTGCCAGCAGCTTGGGGGGGGGACAGCCCCAGCATTTT; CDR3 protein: CASSLGGGQPQHF
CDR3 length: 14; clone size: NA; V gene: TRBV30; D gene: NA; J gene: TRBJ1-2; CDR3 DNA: TGTGCCTGGAGAAAGCAACTAACGGACTATGGCTACACCTTC; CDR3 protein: CAWRKQLTDYGYTF
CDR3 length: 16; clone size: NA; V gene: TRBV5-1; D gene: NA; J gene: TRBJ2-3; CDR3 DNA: TGCGCCAGCAGCAATTCTCCGGGACCCAGCACAGATACGCAGTATTTT; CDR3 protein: CASSNSPGPSTDTQYF
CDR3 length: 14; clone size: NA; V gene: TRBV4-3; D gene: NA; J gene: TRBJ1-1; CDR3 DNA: TGCGCCAGCAGCCGAACGGAGGGGGACACTGAAGCTTTCTTT; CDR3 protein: CASSRTEGDTEAFF
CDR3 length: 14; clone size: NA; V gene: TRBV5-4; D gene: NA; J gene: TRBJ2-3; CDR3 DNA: TGTGCCAGCAGCGGCCAAGGGTTCCCAGATACGCAGTATTTT; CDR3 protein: CASSGQGFPDTQYF
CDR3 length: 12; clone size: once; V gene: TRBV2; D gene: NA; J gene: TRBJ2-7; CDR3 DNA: TGTGCCAGCAGTGAACGGTCCTACGAGCAGTACTTC; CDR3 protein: CASSERSYEQYF
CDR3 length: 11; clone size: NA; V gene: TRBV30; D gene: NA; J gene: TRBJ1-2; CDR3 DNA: TGTGCCTGGAGTAAGGGCTATGGCTACACCTTC; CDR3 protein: CAWSKGYGYTF
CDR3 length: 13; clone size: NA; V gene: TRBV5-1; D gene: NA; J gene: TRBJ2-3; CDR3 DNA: TGCGCCAGCAGCTGGGGCCGCACAGATACGCAGTATTTT; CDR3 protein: CASSWGRTDTQYF
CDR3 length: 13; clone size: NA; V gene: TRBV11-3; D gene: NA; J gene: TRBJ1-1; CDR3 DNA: TGTGCCAGCAGCCCGAGGAGTTCGCCTGAAGCTTTCTTT; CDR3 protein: CASSPRSSPEAFF
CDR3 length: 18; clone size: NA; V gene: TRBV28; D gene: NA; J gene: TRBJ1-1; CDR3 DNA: TGTGCCAGCAGTTACGGGGGGTCACCCTTACTTATGAACACTGAAGCTTTCTTT; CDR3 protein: CASSYGGSPLLMNTEAFF
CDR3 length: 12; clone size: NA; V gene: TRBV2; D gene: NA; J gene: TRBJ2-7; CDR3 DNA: TGTGCCAGCAGTGACGTAGCCTACGAGCAGTACTTC; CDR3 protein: CASSDVAYEQYF
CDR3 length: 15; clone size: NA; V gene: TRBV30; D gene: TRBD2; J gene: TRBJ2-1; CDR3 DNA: TGTGCCTGGGAAAAAGCGGGAGTTGTCTACAATGAGCAGTTCTTC; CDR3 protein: CAWEKAGVVYNEQFF
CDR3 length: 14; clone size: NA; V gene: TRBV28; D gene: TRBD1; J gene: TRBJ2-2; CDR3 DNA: TGTGCCAGCAGCCCGACAGGGGTACTCGGGGAGCTGTTTTTT; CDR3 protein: CASSPTGVLGELFF
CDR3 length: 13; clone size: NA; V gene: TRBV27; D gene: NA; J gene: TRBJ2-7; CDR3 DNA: TGTGCCAGCAGTTTGCTGCAAGGCTACGAGCAGTACTTC; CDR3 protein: CASSLLQGYEQYF
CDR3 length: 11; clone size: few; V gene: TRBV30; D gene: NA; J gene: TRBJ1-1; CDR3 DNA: TGTGCCTGGAGTGTAGGCGTGGGAGCTTTCTTT; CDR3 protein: CAWSVGVGAFF
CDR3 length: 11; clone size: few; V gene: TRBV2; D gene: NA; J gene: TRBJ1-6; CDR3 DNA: TGTGCCAGCAGAGAATTGTCACCCCTCCACTTT; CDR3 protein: CASRELSPLHF
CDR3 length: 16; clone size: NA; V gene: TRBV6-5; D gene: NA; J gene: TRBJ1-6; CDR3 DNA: TGTGCCAGCAGTTACATGGCTACGGCAGTCGGATCACCCCTCCACTTT; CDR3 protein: CASSYMATAVGSPLHF
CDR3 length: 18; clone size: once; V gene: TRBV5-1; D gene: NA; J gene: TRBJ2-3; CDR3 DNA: TGCGCCAGCAGCTTGAGATCAGGACTACTCGAAAGCACAGATACGCAGTATTTT; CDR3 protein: CASSLRSGLLESTDTQYF
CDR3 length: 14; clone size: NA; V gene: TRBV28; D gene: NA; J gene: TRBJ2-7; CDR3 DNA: TGTGCCAGCAGTTCGGAGGCGGGTTTATACGAGCAGTACTTC; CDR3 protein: CASSSEAGLYEQYF
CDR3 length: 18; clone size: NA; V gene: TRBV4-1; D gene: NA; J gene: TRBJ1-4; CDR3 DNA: TGCGCCAGCAGCCAAGAGGCCTCATTCATCGCAACTAATGAAAAACTGTTTTTT; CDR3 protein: CASSQEASFIATNEKLFF
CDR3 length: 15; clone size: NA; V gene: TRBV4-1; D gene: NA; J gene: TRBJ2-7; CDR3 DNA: TGCGCCAGCAGCCAAGGGAGGGGGCAATCCTACGAGCAGTACTTC; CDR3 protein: CASSQGRGQSYEQYF
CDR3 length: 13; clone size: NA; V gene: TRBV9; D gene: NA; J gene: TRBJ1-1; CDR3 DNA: TGTGCCAGCGGCATGGGAGGGACGACTGAAGCTTTCTTT; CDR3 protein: CASGMGGTTEAFF
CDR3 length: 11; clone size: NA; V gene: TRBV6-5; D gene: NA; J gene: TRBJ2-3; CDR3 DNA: TGTGCCAGCAGCCACACAGATACGCAGTATTTT; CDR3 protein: CASSHTDTQYF
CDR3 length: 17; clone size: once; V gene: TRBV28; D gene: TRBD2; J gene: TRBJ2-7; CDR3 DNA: TGTGCCAGCAGTTTAGGGCCTAGCGGGGGGTTATCGGGCGAGCAGTACTTC; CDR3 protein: CASSLGPSGGLSGEQYF
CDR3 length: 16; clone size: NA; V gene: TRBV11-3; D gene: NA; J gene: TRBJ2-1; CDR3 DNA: TGTGCCAGCAGCACCCGCGGGGGAGGGGGTTCAGATGAGCAGTTCTTC; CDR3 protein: CASSTRGGGGSDEQFF
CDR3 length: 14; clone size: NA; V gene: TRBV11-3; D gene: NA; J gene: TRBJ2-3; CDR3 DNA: TGTGCCAGCAGCTTAGGTTCGGGCCCAGATACGCAGTATTTT; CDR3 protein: CASSLGSGPDTQYF
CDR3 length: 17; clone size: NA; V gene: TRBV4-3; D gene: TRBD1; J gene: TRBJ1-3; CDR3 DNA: TGCGCCAGCAGCCAATTGACAGGGGAGTACTCCGGAAACACCATATATTTT; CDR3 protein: CASSQLTGEYSGNTIYF
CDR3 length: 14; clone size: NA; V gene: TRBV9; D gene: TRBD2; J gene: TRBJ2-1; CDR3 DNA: TGTGCCAGCAATGGCGGGAGGGCTGCGGGTGAGCAGTTCTTC; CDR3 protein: CASNGGRAAGEQFF
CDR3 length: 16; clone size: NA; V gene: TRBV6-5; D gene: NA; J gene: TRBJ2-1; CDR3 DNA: TGTGCCAGCAGTTACGCCACGGAGGGCCTTTACAATGAGCAGTTCTTC; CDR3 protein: CASSYATEGLYNEQFF
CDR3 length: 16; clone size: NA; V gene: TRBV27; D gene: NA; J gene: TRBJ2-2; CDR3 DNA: TGTGCCAGCAGTTTAAGTACAGGGTCTTACACCGGGGAGCTGTTTTTT; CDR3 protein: CASSLSTGSYTGELFF
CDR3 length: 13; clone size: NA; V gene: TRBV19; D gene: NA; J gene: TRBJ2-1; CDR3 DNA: TGTGCCAGTAGTATTGGCGGGACTGGTGAGCAGTTCTTC; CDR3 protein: CASSIGGTGEQFF
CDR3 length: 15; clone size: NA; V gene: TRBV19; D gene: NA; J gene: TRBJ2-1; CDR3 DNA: TGTGCCAGTAGTATAAGCTCAATAATGTTCAATGAGCAGTTCTTC; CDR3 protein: CASSISSIMFNEQFF
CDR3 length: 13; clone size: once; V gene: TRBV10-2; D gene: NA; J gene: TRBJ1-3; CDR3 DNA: TGCGCCAGCAGTAGGGACGCTGGAAACACCATATATTTT; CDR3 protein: CASSRDAGNTIYF
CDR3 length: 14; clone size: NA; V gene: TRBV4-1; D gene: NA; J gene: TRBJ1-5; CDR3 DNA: TGCGCCAGCAGCCAAGACGGGTTGCCTCAGCCCCAGCATTTT; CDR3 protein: CASSQDGLPQPQHF
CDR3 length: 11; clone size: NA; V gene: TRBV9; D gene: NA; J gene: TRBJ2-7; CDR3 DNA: TGTGCCAGCAGCGTAGGGTACGAGCAGTACTTC; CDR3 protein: CASSVGYEQYF
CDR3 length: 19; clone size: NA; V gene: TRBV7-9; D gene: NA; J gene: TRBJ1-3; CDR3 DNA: TGTGCCAGCAGGGCTGGGGTCGGCGGAAAAGAAGTTGCTGGAAACACCATATATTTT; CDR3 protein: CASRAGVGGKEVAGNTIYF